The present T cell receptor (beta chain) was sequenced within a study of T cell repertoires and Cas9 in healthy adults (dated by TCRdb to about 2018). With respect to the entire study: Within the CD4 and CD8 compartments, SpCas9-reactive T cells were assessed for multi-effector potency, cytotoxicity and lineage determination. The study examined preexisting T cell immunity against the Streptococcus pyogenes Cas9 nuclease (SpCas9) used in CRISPR gene editing.

The germline V and J ends show losses of 6 bases and 3 bases respectively, and no gene match explains 8 bases of the junction. CDR1 SGHTA and CDR2 FQGNSA were looked up in the germline V gene. The CDR3 numbers 14 residues from cysteine through phenylalanine. Of all the DNA, just the CDR3 is kept, 42 bases in frame from base 1. Concerning this clone: The antigen it binds to is not known. No base-level quality is on record; no much larger clone is a single base apart.

General conclusions and limits of the study: In vitro, the proliferation and function of SpCas9-reactive effector T cells were reported to be mitigated by SpCas9-reactive regulatory T cells.

Libraries were constructed by the immunoSEQ multiplex PCR assay. What TCRdb holds here is the immuneACCESS table cut down to in-frame rearrangements. Part of the clones is not present; checked against another copy, under half of the missing clones reflect an unresolved V gene, and the others are unexplained. The sample includes more than 20,000 clones, with around nine tenths observed a single time. Clones ranked in the top ten supply about 0.69% of the sample. Donors were healthy humans. Rearrangement joined TRBV7-2 to TRBJ2-7; the junction holds 7 bases that match TRBD2. Specimen: CD4+ effector T cells (CD127+, CD25-, CD137-, CD154-) from PBMCs; culture status not recorded. The sequence derives from a human donor in good health. The DNA sequence is as follows: TGTGCCAGCAGTAAGAACGGGGGGATCTACGAGCAGTACTTC. Its translation is CASSKNGGIYEQYF.